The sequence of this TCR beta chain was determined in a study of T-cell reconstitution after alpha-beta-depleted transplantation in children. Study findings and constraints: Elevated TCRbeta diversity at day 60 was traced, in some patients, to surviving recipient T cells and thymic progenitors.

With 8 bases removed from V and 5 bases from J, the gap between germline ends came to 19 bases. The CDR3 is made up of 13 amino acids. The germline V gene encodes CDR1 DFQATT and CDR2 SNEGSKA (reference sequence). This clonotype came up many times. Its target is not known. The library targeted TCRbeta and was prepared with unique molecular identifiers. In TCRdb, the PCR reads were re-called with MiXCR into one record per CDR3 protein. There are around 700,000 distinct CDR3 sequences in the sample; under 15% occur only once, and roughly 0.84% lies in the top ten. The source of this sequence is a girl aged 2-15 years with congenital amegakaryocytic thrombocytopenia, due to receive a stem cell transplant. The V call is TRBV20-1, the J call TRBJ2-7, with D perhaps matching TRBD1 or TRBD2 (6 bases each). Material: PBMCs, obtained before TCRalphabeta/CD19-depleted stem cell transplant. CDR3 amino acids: CSSNRDAGNEQYF. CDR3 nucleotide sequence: TGCAGTAGCAACAGGGATGCGGGGAACGAGCAGTACTTC.